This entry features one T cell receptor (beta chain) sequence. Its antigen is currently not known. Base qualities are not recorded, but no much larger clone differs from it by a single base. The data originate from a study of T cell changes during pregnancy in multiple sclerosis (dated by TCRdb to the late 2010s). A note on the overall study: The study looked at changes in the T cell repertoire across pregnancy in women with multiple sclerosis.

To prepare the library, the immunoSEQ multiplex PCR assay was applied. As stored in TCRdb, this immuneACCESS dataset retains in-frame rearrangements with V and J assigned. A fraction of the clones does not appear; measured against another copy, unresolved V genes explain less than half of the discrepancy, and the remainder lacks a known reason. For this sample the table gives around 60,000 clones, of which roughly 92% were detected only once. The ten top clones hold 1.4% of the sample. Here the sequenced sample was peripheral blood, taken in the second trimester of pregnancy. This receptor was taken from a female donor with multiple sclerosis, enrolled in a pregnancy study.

This receptor has the CDR3 CASSLGQTSGPYEQYF. The nucleotide sequence is given as TGCGCCAGCAGCTTGGGCCAGACTAGCGGCCCCTACGAGCAGTACTTC. The chain links TRBV5-1 with TRBJ2-7; TRBD2 agrees with 9 junctional bases. For CDR1 and CDR2, the germline V gene lists SGHRS and YFSETQ. The CDR3 covers 16 residues, taking in both the cysteine and the phenylalanine. Only the CDR3 region is kept as DNA, spanning 48 bases read in frame from base 1. Unmatched junction bases come to 6, with V trimmed by 0 bases and J by 2 bases.